The table lists the clone carrying this TCR beta chain with a count of one. What it recognizes is unknown. Germline loops: CDR1 MDHEN, CDR2 SYDVKM. CDR3 size: 12 residues. V was trimmed by 11 bases and J by 3 bases, leaving 11 bases between them. Using immunoSEQ multiplex PCR, the repertoire was profiled, and TCRdb retains in-frame clones only, with some absent. The sample lists more than 1,200,000 clones, 98% to 99% seen once, with over 0.3% in the top ten. The record originates from a study of shared clonotypes between healthy human individuals. Study-level results: A small donor pool kept down the genetic and exposure-history diversity that was represented. Non-shared clonotypes displayed generation probabilities falling below those of clonotypes present in all four donors.

This chain joins TRBV28 and TRBJ1-5, with D possibly being TRBD1 (5 bases). This clonotype was sampled from a man aged 25-45 years in good health. Material for sequencing was naive CD4+ T cells sorted from blood. Noted subset: CD45RA+ positively selected. CDR3 bases: TGTGCCGGTTGCAGGGTCAATCAGCCCCAGCATTTT. Translated, it gives CAGCRVNQPQHF.